This T cell receptor beta chain comes out of a study of T-cell reconstitution after alpha-beta-depleted transplantation in children. Preparation of the TCRbeta library involved a method that used unique molecular identifiers. Via MiXCR, TCRdb re-called the PCR reads, giving one row per CDR3 protein. Of 600,000 or so distinct CDR3 sequences in the sample, roughly 23% were seen once. This clonotype was seen many times. The sequence came from a boy under three years old who had a stem cell transplant for acute myeloid leukemia, so the T cells may come from the graft donor. The specimen was PBMCs, mostly from graft donor cells, collected 360 days after TCRalphabeta/CD19-depleted stem cell transplant.

The CDR3 reads CASSPGPRTNEKLFF. CDR3 bases: TGTGCCAGCAGCCCCGGACCGCGTACTAATGAAAAACTGTTTTTT. The chain links TRBV5-5 to TRBJ1-4; D gene uncertain. V was shortened by 4 bases and J by 2 bases, with 12 bases between the two germline ends. Looked up from germline, CDR1 is SGHKS and CDR2 is YYEKEE (reference sequence). The CDR3 is made up of 15 amino acids.